What follows are 30 T cell receptor beta chains derived from one specimen sequenced in a study of sequential checkpoint blockade in melanoma. Generated by immunoSEQ multiplex PCR, the TCRdb table keeps only in-frame clones and is missing some. This sample has 18,000 or so clones, with 72% found just once. Treatment denoted: randomized to nivolumab then ipilimumab (arm A) or the reverse (arm B). Sequenced material: CD8+ T cells sorted from blood (inferred from file names), taken from a patient given nivolumab and ipilimumab in sequence. The receptors stem from a human donor with melanoma.

This chain uses TRBV7-9 with TRBJ1-1, with D unresolved. The CDR3 runs to 15 residues. Germline loops: CDR1 SEHNR, CDR2 FQNEAQ (reference sequence). The V and J ends lost 1 base and 0 bases respectively, with 9 bases between them. DNA for the CDR3: TGTGCCAGCAGCTTAGAAACAGCAATGAACACTGAAGCTTTCTTT. Encoded protein: CASSLETAMNTEAFF.

V is TRBV27 and J is TRBJ2-5, with 8 bases that match TRBD1. With 3 bases clipped from V and 2 bases from J, the junction kept 5 bases outside the gene matches. There are 15 residues in the CDR3. Germline CDR1 is MNHEY and CDR2 is SMNVEV (reference sequence). The CDR3 loop is CASSFKDRVQETQYF. The CDR3 bases are TGTGCCAGCAGTTTTAAGGACAGGGTGCAAGAGACCCAGTACTTC.

The V and J genes are TRBV7-3 and TRBJ2-1; D might be TRBD2 (5 bases). The V and J ends lost 5 bases and 1 base respectively, with 9 bases between them. Germline V gene data show CDR1 as SGHTA and CDR2 as FQGTGA. This CDR3 is built from 14 residues. CDR3 sequence reads: CASSRTYSYNEQFF. CDR3 DNA: TGTGCCAGCAGCCGGACTTATTCCTACAATGAGCAGTTCTTC.

This chain connects TRBV4-3 to TRBJ2-5, with D perhaps TRBD1 (6 bases). The better agreement between TRBJ2-7 and the DNA end casts doubt on the J call. This CDR3 has 16 amino acids. In germline, CDR1 is LGHNA, CDR2 YSLEER. The CDR3 DNA follows: TGCGCCAGCAGCCAAGATCAGGGGACACTCTCCTACGAGCAGTACTTC. It is translated as CASSQDQGTLSYEQYF.

This clone was found a few times. The gene calls are TRBV4-2 and TRBJ2-7, with 8 positions matching TRBD2. The germline V gene encodes CDR1 LGHNA and CDR2 YNFKEQ. The CDR3 totals 15 residues. Trimming took 5 bases from V and 4 from J; bases not matched to a gene: 10. DNA of the CDR3: TGTGCCAGCAGCGCACCGGGACTAGGGAATTACGAGCAGTACTTC. As protein: CASSAPGLGNYEQYF.

The V call is TRBV29-1, the J call TRBJ2-7; maybe TRBD2 (5 bases). The CDR3 has 12 residues. V lost 2 bases to trimming and J lost 3 bases, with 8 bases between them. Per the germline V gene, CDR1 is SQVTM and CDR2 is ANQGSEA. The CDR3 coding sequence is TGCAGCGTTGAATCCGGGGACTACGAGCAGTACTTC. It is translated as CSVESGDYEQYF.

The CDR3 loop is CASSLGTGVRIGTEAFF. CDR3 DNA sequence: TGTGCCAGCAGCTTAGGGACAGGGGTCCGGATTGGGACTGAAGCTTTCTTT. The chain uses TRBV11-3 and TRBJ1-1; TRBD1 matches at 9 bases. The V gene end was trimmed by 1 base and the J gene end by 5 bases; junction bases not matched to a gene: 11. The CDR3 is made up of 17 amino acids. From germline, CDR1 is SGHNT and CDR2 YENEEA. Full variable domain (rest looked up from reference TRBV11-3 and TRBJ1-1): EAGVVQSPRYKIIEKKQPVAFWCNPISGHNTLYWYLQNLGQGPELLIRYENEEAVDDSQLPKDRFSAERLKGVDSTLKIQPAELGDSAVYLCASSLGTGVRIGTEAFFGQGTRLTVV.

The chain is built from TRBV4-1 and TRBJ2-2; the match to TRBD1 covers 8 bases. V gave up 3 bases and J gave up 3 bases; unmatched junction bases: 6. The CDR3 loop spans 16 amino acids. Germline V gives CDR1 MGHRA, CDR2 YSYEKL. DNA for the CDR3: TGCGCCAGCAGCCATTCCGGGACAGGCGACACCGGGGAGCTGTTTTTT. Translated: CASSHSGTGDTGELFF.

The rearrangement uses TRBV4-3 and TRBJ2-1, with D possibly TRBD1 on 5 matching bases. Germline V gives CDR1 LGHNA, CDR2 YSLEER. The CDR3 is 17 residues long. Trimming took off 0 bases at V and 4 bases at J, with 16 bases between the two ends. DNA for the CDR3: TGCGCCAGCAGCCAAGAATGGCCAGGGCAGTCTTACAATGAGCAGTTCTTC. As protein: CASSQEWPGQSYNEQFF.

The chain combines TRBV7-9 with TRBJ2-2; 10 bases match TRBD1. J was trimmed by 2 bases and V by 6 bases; bases with no gene match: 6. The CDR3 is 16 residues long. Per the germline V gene, CDR1 is SEHNR and CDR2 is FQNEAQ (reference sequence). CDR3 DNA: TGTGCCAGCAGGTTGAGGGACAGGGGAAACACCGGGGAGCTGTTTTTT. Its translation is CASRLRDRGNTGELFF.

This chain uses TRBV12-5 with TRBJ2-7; a weak D match, TRBD1 (5 bases). This CDR3 has 12 residues. Trimming stripped 5 bases from V and 3 bases from J, with 8 bases between. The germline V gene has CDR1 LGHNT and CDR2 FRNRAP. The CDR3 reads CASGPDSYEQYF. The CDR3 DNA reads TGTGCTAGTGGTCCCGACAGCTACGAGCAGTACTTC.

This clone was seen only a few times. The chain links TRBV30 to TRBJ1-2; D uncertain. Germline values: CDR1 GTSNPN, CDR2 SVGIG (reference sequence). The CDR3 covers 12 residues. Trimming shortened V by 4 bases and J by 6 bases, and 12 bases separated the two germline ends. DNA for the CDR3: TGTGCCTGGATGGGAGGAGTTGATGGCTACACCTTC. Translating it yields CAWMGGVDGYTF.

The rearrangement links TRBV9 to TRBJ1-1; 7 positions agree with TRBD1. V gave up 3 bases and J gave up 4 bases; unmatched junction bases: 15. This CDR3 has 17 amino acids. CDR1 and CDR2 (germline): SGDLS, YYNGEE. CDR3 region: CASSEPRIQGVGTEAFF. The CDR3, as DNA: TGTGCCAGCAGCGAGCCTCGAATCCAGGGGGTTGGCACTGAAGCTTTCTTT.

Regarding this clone: One junction end disagrees with the germline gene, perhaps due to a read error. The sample contains more than one DNA sequence encoding this CDR3. The V call is TRBV9, the J call TRBJ2-6; D may be TRBD2 (5 bases). The germline V gene encodes CDR1 SGDLS and CDR2 YYNGEE. There are 15 residues in the CDR3. CDR3 residues: CASSVRGSGANVLTF. As DNA, the CDR3 is TGCGCCAGCAGCGTACGGGGTTCTGGGGCCAACGTCCTGACTTTC.

This clone was found a few times. The chain carries TRBV5-5 and TRBJ1-6; 7 nucleotides line up with TRBD1. The V and J ends lost 4 bases and 4 bases, in that order; junction bases with no gene match: 8. Germline CDR1 is SGHKS and CDR2 is YYEKEE (reference sequence). The CDR3 has 16 residues. In DNA form, the CDR3 reads TGTGCCAGCAGCAATGACCGGGACAGATATAATTCACCCCTCCACTTT. It codes for CASSNDRDRYNSPLHF.

J is TRBJ1-1 and V is TRBV4-1; D may be TRBD1 (6 bases). The CDR3 extends over 13 amino acids. Germline CDR1 and CDR2: MGHRA and YSYEKL. Trimming removed 0 bases at V and 6 bases at J, with 8 bases between. CDR3 in amino acids: CASSQDPGAEAFF. The CDR3 DNA is TGCGCCAGCAGCCAAGACCCAGGGGCTGAAGCTTTCTTT.

By sample fraction, this clone is medium-sized (0.01 to 0.1%). The CDR3 spells CASSYSTGLGNGYTF. The CDR3 DNA sequence: TGTGCCAGCAGTTACTCGACAGGTTTGGGGAATGGCTACACCTTC. This sequence joins TRBV6-5 and TRBJ1-2; weak D call: TRBD1 (6 bases). V dropped 0 bases and J dropped 6 bases, with 14 bases sitting between them. Germline V lookup: CDR1 MNHEY, CDR2 SVGAGI. The CDR3 sequence is 15 residues long.

The chain links TRBV4-1 to TRBJ2-1, with D tentatively TRBD2 (7 bases). CDR3 length: 18 amino acids. The V gene lost 1 base and the J gene lost 4 bases, with 20 bases spanning the gap. Germline lookup yields CDR1 MGHRA and CDR2 YSYEKL. This CDR3 is CASSQGSGRGPHYNEQFF. The CDR3 DNA reads TGCGCCAGCAGCCAAGGGAGTGGGCGGGGGCCTCATTACAATGAGCAGTTCTTC.

This chain links TRBV5-6 with TRBJ2-7, with a weak D call TRBD2 (7 bases). This CDR3 is 16 amino acids long. V gave up 0 bases and J gave up 1 base, with 14 bases separating them. Per germline, CDR1 SGHDT and CDR2 YYEEEE. The CDR3: CASSLEGGQTSYEQYF. The CDR3 bases are TGTGCCAGCAGCTTGGAGGGGGGGCAGACTTCCTACGAGCAGTACTTC.

V and J are TRBV4-1 and TRBJ1-1, with D unclear. V lost 1 base and J 6 bases, leaving 15 bases between the germline ends. The CDR3 totals 15 residues. Germline CDR1 and CDR2: MGHRA and YSYEKL. CDR3 in DNA: TGCGCCAGCAGCCAAGGGGCGGGAAATTCCCCTGAAGCTTTCTTT. The encoded protein is CASSQGAGNSPEAFF.

Judged by abundance, this clone is medium-sized. Other nucleotide sequences in the sample specify the same CDR3. V is TRBV9 and J is TRBJ2-2; D gene ambiguous. Trimming removed 1 base at V and 4 bases at J, with 2 bases between. Germline V lookup: CDR1 SGDLS, CDR2 YYNGEE. The CDR3 runs 12 residues. The CDR3 spells CASSVRTGELFF. Written as DNA, the CDR3 is TGTGCCAGCAGCGTACGCACCGGGGAGCTGTTTTTT.

The rearrangement uses TRBV11-3 and TRBJ2-7; 8 nucleotides agree with TRBD2. Trimming cost V 5 bases and J 2 bases; bases outside gene matches: 14. The CDR3 sequence is 17 residues long. The germline CDR1 and CDR2 sequences are SGHNT and YENEEA. In DNA, the CDR3 is TGTGCCAGCAGCGCACTTACCGGGACTAGAGAAACCTACGAGCAGTACTTC. Its translation is CASSALTGTRETYEQYF.

The rearrangement uses TRBV7-7 and TRBJ2-2; TRBD2 matches 11 bases. The germline gives CDR1 SSHAT, CDR2 FNYEAQ (reference sequence). This CDR3 contains 15 residues. J lost 5 bases, V lost 6 bases, and 5 bases had no gene match. Here the CDR3 reads CASSLTSGGTGELFF. CDR3 in DNA: TGTGCCAGCAGTCTCACTAGCGGGGGAACCGGGGAGCTGTTTTTT.

This clone has only one observation. The chain combines TRBV27 with TRBJ1-1; a possible D gene is TRBD1 (6 bases). The V end lost 3 bases, the J end lost 0 bases, and 11 bases lay between the germline ends. The CDR3 consists of 15 residues. Germline V gene sequence: CDR1 MNHEY, CDR2 SMNVEV (reference sequence). The CDR3 DNA reads as TGTGCCAGCAGTTTGGGGCAGGGGTTGAACACTGAAGCTTTCTTT. Amino acids: CASSLGQGLNTEAFF.

This chain uses TRBV4-1 with TRBJ2-7, with TRBD1 matching 8 bases. V gave up 2 bases and J gave up 5 bases; unmatched junction bases: 8. CDR1 and CDR2 (germline): MGHRA, YSYEKL. CDR3 size: 15 residues. The CDR3 sequence: CASSQRQTGDHEQYF. The CDR3 DNA is TGCGCCAGCAGCCAACGCCAGACAGGGGACCACGAGCAGTACTTC.

This clone has just a few counts. V usage is TRBV5-8 and J usage is TRBJ1-2, with D hard to call. The CDR3 runs to 16 residues. V dropped 3 bases and J dropped 1 base, with 16 bases sitting between them. Germline V lookup: CDR1 SGHTS, CDR2 YDEGEE. CDR3 DNA: TGTGCCAGCAGCTGGGCGACGGCGATATATAACTATGGCTACACCTTC. Protein sequence: CASSWATAIYNYGYTF.

The rearrangement uses TRBV14 and TRBJ1-1; tentative D call: TRBD1 (6 bases). The V end was cut by 4 bases, the J end by 4 bases, with 16 bases between. The V gene's germline CDR1 is SGHDN and CDR2 FVKESK. The CDR3 has 15 amino acids. CDR3: CASSLRRGGSTEAFF. DNA of the CDR3: TGTGCCAGCAGCCTTCGCAGGGGCGGAAGCACTGAAGCTTTCTTT. Looking up the rest from reference TRBV14 and TRBJ1-1 gives the full variable domain: EAGVTQFPSHSVIEKGQTVTLRCDPISGHDNLYWYRRVMGKEIKFLLHFVKESKQDESGMPNNRFLAERTGGTYSTLKVQPAELEDSGVYFCASSLRRGGSTEAFFGQGTRLTVV.

The chain has TRBV19 and TRBJ2-7, with TRBD1 identical over 10 bases. V lost 4 bases, J lost 0 bases, and 9 bases stayed unmatched. The CDR3 sequence is 17 residues long. The germline CDR1 and CDR2 sequences are LNHDA and SQIVND (reference sequence). CDR3 residues: CASSTATGTGASYEQYF. DNA for the CDR3: TGTGCCAGTAGTACTGCTACCGGGACAGGGGCCTCCTACGAGCAGTACTTC.

The rearrangement uses TRBV7-9 and TRBJ2-7, with 7 bases lining up with TRBD2. The J segment lost 0 bases and the V segment lost 5 bases, leaving 1 base of the junction unmatched. The CDR3 spans 13 residues. Germline values: CDR1 SEHNR, CDR2 FQNEAQ (reference sequence). CDR3 bases: TGTGCCAGCAGCCGCGGGAGCTCCTACGAGCAGTACTTC. It is translated as CASSRGSSYEQYF.

This clone is a singleton in its sample. The J gene is TRBJ1-6, the V gene TRBV27; 7 nucleotides match TRBD1. The CDR3 has 14 residues. The trim removed 6 bases at V and 6 bases at J, leaving 5 bases unmatched. Germline values: CDR1 MNHEY, CDR2 SMNVEV (reference sequence). The CDR3 DNA is TGTGCCAGCAGCCCGGGACAGACTAATTCACCCCTCCACTTT. This sequence encodes CASSPGQTNSPLHF.